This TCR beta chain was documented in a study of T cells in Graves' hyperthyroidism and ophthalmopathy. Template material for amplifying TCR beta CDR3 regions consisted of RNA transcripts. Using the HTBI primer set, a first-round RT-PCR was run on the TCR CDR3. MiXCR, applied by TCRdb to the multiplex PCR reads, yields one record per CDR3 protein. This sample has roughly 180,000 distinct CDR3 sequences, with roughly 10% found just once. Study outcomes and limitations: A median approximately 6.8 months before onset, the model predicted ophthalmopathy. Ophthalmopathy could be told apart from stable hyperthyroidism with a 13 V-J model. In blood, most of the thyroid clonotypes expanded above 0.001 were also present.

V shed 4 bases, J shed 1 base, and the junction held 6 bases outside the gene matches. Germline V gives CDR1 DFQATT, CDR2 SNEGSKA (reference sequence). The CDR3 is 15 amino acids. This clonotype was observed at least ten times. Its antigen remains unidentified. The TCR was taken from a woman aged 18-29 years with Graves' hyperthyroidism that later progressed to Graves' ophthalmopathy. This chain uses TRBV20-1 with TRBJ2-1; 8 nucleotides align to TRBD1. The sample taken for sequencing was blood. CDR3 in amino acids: CSATKGQGSYNEQFF. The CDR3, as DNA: TGCAGTGCTACTAAAGGACAGGGATCCTACAATGAGCAGTTCTTC.